This T cell receptor beta chain emerged from a study of T cells in narcolepsy. This table comes from immunoSEQ multiplex PCR, and its TCRdb copy is limited to in-frame clones, with some not included. The repertoire holds some 34,000 clones, roughly nine tenths seen once, with more than 0.95% in the top ten. This clone was observed a few times. Antigen specificity is unknown. The germline gives CDR1 LNHDA, CDR2 SQIVND (reference sequence). The CDR3 loop spans 15 amino acids. V was pared by 6 bases and J by 3 bases, with 17 bases between. Study-wide findings and caveats: HCRT-specific and TRIB2-specific autoreactive clonotypes appeared among same-patient CSF and blood CD4+ clonotypes. Healthy controls reportedly lacked the autoreactive clonotypes serially found in patients' blood.

The sequence was collected from a human donor with narcolepsy. The chain has TRBV19 and TRBJ1-2; D is unresolved. Sequences were obtained from CD45RA- memory CD4+ T cells from PBMCs. The DNA of the CDR3 is TGTGCCAGTAGCGGTCAGCGAACTAGTGACTATGGCTACACCTTC. The encoded protein is CASSGQRTSDYGYTF. Drawing the rest from reference TRBV19 and TRBJ1-2, the complete variable domain is DGGITQSPKYLFRKEGQNVTLSCEQNLNHDAMYWYRQDPGQGLRLIYYSQIVNDFQKGDIAEGYSVSREKKESFPLTVTSAQKNPTAFYLCASSGQRTSDYGYTFGSGTRLTVV.